The source of this T cell receptor beta chain is a study of shared T cell receptors in the human thymus. Assay: immunoSEQ multiplex PCR; the TCRdb copy retains only in-frame clones and omits some. The repertoire includes roughly 500,000 clones, around 78% of them detected once, and approximately 0.013% sits in the top ten. With 4 bases clipped from V and 3 bases from J, the junction kept 9 bases outside the gene matches. The CDR3 is 15 residues long. The germline CDR1 and CDR2 sequences are SGHAT and FQNNGV. This sample also appeared in a second study, on human thymus T cells. In that study: Healthy Finnish infants undergoing corrective surgery for congenital heart defects were used as donors. Surgeons resected thymus tissue during corrective heart surgery. Unrelated individuals reportedly shared highly overlapping thymic TCR repertoires.

The genes are TRBV11-2 and TRBJ2-7; 7 nucleotides agree with TRBD2. The sample comprised thymocytes. This clonotype originated in a boy under two years old with a congenital heart defect. Written as DNA, the CDR3 is TGTGCCAGCAGCTCCGTGTTAGCGGGTAGCTACGAGCAGTACTTC. Encoded protein: CASSSVLAGSYEQYF.